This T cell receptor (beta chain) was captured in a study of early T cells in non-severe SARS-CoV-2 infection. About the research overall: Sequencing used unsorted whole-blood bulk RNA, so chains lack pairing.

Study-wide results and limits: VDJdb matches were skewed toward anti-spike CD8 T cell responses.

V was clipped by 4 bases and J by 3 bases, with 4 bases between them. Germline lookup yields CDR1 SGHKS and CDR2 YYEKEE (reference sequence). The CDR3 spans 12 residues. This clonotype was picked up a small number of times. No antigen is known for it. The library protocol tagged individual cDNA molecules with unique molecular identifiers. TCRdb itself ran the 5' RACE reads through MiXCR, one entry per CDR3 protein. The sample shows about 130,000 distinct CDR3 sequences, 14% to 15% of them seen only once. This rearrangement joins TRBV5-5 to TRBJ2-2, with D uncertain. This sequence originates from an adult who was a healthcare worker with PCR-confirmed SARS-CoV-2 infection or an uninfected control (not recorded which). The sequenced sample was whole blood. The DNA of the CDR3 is TGTGCCAGCAGCCCCTACACCGGGGAGCTGTTTTTT. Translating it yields CASSPYTGELFF.